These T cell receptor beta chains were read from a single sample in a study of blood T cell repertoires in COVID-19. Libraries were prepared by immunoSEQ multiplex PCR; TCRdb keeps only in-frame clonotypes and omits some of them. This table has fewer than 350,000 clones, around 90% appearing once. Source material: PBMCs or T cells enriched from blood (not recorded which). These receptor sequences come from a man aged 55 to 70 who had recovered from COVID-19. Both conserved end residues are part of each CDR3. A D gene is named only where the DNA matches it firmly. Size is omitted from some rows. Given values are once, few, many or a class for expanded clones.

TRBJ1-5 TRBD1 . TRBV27 CASSLFPGQGNQPQHF TGTGCCAGCAGTTTATTTCCGGGACAGGGTAATCAGCCCCAGCATTTT
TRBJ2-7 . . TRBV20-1 CSARRGYEQYF TGCAGTGCTAGACGCGGCTACGAGCAGTACTTC
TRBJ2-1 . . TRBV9 CASSGQGGETYNEQFF TGTGCCAGCAGCGGCCAGGGGGGAGAGACCTACAATGAGCAGTTCTTC
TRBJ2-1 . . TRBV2 CASSEAALTGSLLVVEQFF TGTGCCAGCAGTGAAGCGGCTTTGACAGGTTCCCTTTTGGTTGTTGAGCAGTTCTTC
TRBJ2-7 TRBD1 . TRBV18 CASSPGTGFNEQYF TGTGCCAGCTCACCGGGGACAGGGTTTAACGAGCAGTACTTC
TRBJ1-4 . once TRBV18 CASSPYSATNEKLFF TGTGCCAGCTCACCATACAGTGCAACTAATGAAAAACTGTTTTTT
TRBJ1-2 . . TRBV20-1 CSASPTASYGYTF TGCAGTGCTAGTCCGACAGCGTCCTATGGCTACACCTTC
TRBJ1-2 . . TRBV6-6 CASSYSAANYGYTF TGTGCCAGCAGTTACTCGGCGGCTAACTATGGCTACACCTTC
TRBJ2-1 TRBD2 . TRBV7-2 CASSSGSSGSSYNEQFF TGTGCCAGCAGCTCAGGGAGTAGCGGGAGCTCCTACAATGAGCAGTTCTTC
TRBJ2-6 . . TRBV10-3 CAIRDSGGANVLTF TGTGCCATCAGGGACTCGGGTGGGGCCAACGTCCTGACTTTC
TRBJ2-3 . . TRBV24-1 CATSGGSDTQYF TGTGCCACCAGTGGGGGCTCAGATACGCAGTATTTT
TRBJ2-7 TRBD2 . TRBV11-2 CASSKLRGYPAGGPHEQYF TGTGCCAGCAGCAAGCTTAGGGGCTATCCAGCGGGAGGGCCCCACGAGCAGTACTTC
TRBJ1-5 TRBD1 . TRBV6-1 CASSDRGRNQPQHF TGTGCCAGCAGTGACAGGGGGCGCAATCAGCCCCAGCATTTT
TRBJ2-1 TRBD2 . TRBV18 CASSPATTSGNEQFF TGTGCCAGCTCACCAGCCACTACTAGCGGGAATGAGCAGTTCTTC
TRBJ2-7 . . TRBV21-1 CASSNRDKNLYEQYF TGTGCCAGCAGCAATAGAGACAAGAACCTATACGAGCAGTACTTC
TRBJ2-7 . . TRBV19 CASSRNGRSYEQYF TGTGCCAGCTCGAGGAACGGTCGATCCTACGAGCAGTACTTC
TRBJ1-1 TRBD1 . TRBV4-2 CASSQARGRAAFF TGTGCCAGCAGCCAAGCGAGGGGGCGCGCAGCTTTCTTT
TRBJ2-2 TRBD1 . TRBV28 CASSSRPHRTFGTAGELFF TGTGCCAGCAGTTCCCGACCCCACAGAACATTCGGGACAGCCGGGGAGCTGTTTTTT
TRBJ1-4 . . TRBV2 CASRPTATNEKLFF TGTGCCAGCAGACCGACAGCAACTAATGAAAAACTGTTTTTT
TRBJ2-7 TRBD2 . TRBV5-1 CASSLELAGAYEQYF TGCGCCAGCAGCTTGGAGCTAGCGGGAGCTTACGAGCAGTACTTC
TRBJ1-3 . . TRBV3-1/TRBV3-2 CASGGRGSSGNTIYF TGTGCCAGCGGGGGTAGGGGGAGCTCTGGAAACACCATATATTTT
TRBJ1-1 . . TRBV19 CASSIDRGNTEAFF TGTGCCAGTAGTATAGATCGCGGGAACACTGAAGCTTTCTTT
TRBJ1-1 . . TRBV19 CASSMSSAGRNTEAFF TGTGCCAGTAGTATGTCGTCTGCAGGGCGGAACACTGAAGCTTTCTTT
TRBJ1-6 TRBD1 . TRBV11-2 CASSSHAGQGAASSPLHF TGTGCCAGCAGCTCACACGCCGGACAGGGGGCTGCAAGTTCACCCCTCCACTTT
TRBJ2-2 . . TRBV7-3 CASSLSPSGVAGELFF TGTGCCAGCAGCTTAAGCCCCAGCGGAGTGGCCGGGGAGCTGTTTTTT
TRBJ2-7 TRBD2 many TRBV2 CASLAGGFSYEQYF TGTGCCAGTTTAGCGGGAGGGTTTTCCTACGAGCAGTACTTC
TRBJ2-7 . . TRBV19 CASSIDRAGFYEQYF TGTGCCAGTAGTATAGATCGAGCGGGTTTCTACGAGCAGTACTTC
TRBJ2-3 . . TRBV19 CASSMWGQGDTQYF TGTGCCAGTAGTATGTGGGGGCAAGGGGATACGCAGTATTTT
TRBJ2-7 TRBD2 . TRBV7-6 CASSLWVASGTHYEQYF TGTGCCAGCAGCTTATGGGTCGCTAGCGGGACTCATTACGAGCAGTACTTC
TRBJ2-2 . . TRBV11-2 CASSLAGSTGELFF TGTGCCAGCAGCTTAGCAGGGTCAACCGGGGAGCTGTTTTTT
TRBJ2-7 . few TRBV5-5 CASSLAPGVSSYEQYF TGTGCCAGCAGCTTGGCGCCAGGGGTTTCCTCCTACGAGCAGTACTTC
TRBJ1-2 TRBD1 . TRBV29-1 CSVDLGQGDLRGYTF TGCAGCGTTGATTTGGGACAGGGGGACCTGCGGGGCTACACCTTC
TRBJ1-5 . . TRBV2 CASSVGGQRQPQHF TGTGCCAGCAGTGTGGGGGGGCAGAGGCAGCCCCAGCATTTT
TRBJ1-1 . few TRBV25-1 CASRGAGPNRNTEAFF TGTGCCAGCAGAGGGGCAGGGCCGAACCGGAACACTGAAGCTTTCTTT
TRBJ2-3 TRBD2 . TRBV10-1 CASSERSGAGGPTDTQYF TGCGCCAGCAGTGAAAGATCAGGGGCGGGAGGGCCTACAGATACGCAGTATTTT
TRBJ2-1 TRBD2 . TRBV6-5 CASSSRLAGGYEQFF TGTGCCAGCAGTTCCCGACTAGCGGGAGGCTATGAGCAGTTCTTC
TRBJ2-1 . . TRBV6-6 CASSPPAYNEQFF TGTGCCAGCAGCCCCCCAGCGTACAATGAGCAGTTCTTC
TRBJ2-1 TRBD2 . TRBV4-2 CASSQVGLAESSYNEQFF TGTGCCAGCAGCCAAGTGGGACTAGCGGAAAGCTCCTACAATGAGCAGTTCTTC
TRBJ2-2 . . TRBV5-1 CASSLGPGNTGELFF TGCGCCAGCAGCTTGGGTCCAGGGAACACCGGGGAGCTGTTTTTT
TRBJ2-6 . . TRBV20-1 CSASDSLRANVLTF TGCAGTGCTAGTGACAGTCTTAGGGCCAACGTCCTGACTTTC
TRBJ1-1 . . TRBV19 CASKPRDPRTEAFF TGTGCCAGTAAACCCCGGGATCCGAGGACTGAAGCTTTCTTT
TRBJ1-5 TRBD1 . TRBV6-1 CASSEVQGRPQPQHF TGTGCCAGCAGTGAAGTACAGGGGAGGCCTCAGCCCCAGCATTTT
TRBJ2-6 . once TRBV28 CASSRQTSGANVLTF TGTGCCAGCAGCCGACAGACCTCTGGGGCCAACGTCCTGACTTTC
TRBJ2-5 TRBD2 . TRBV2 CASSVWRTSGQGGETQYF TGTGCCAGCAGTGTATGGAGGACTAGCGGTCAGGGGGGAGAGACCCAGTACTTC
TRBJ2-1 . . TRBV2 CASSTGQYNEQFF TGTGCCAGCAGCACGGGACAATACAATGAGCAGTTCTTC
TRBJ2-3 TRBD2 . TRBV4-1 CASSRRLAGELTDTQYF TGCGCCAGCAGCCGCAGACTAGCGGGGGAACTCACAGATACGCAGTATTTT
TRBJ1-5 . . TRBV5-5 CASSLAAEPQHF TGTGCCAGCAGCTTGGCCGCGGAGCCCCAGCATTTT
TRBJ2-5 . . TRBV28 CASSLGDGGLRKTQYF TGTGCCAGCAGTTTAGGGGACGGAGGGTTACGGAAGACCCAGTACTTC
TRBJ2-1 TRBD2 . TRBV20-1 CSASSGLTYNEQFF TGCAGTGCTAGTTCGGGACTAACTTACAATGAGCAGTTCTTC
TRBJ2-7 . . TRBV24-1 CATSNTHPPYEQYF TGTGCCACCAGTAACACACATCCGCCCTACGAGCAGTACTTC
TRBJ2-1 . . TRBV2 CASSYYNEQFF TGTGCCAGCAGTTACTACAATGAGCAGTTCTTC
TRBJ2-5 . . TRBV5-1 CASSTQGREETQYF TGCGCCAGCAGCACTCAGGGGCGAGAAGAGACCCAGTACTTC
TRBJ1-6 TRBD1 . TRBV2 CATLRDSRRSPLHF TGTGCCACCCTTAGGGACAGTAGGAGGTCACCCCTCCACTTT
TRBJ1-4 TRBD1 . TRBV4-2 CASSQTTGGREKLFF TGTGCCAGCAGCCAGACGACAGGGGGTCGTGAAAAACTGTTTTTT